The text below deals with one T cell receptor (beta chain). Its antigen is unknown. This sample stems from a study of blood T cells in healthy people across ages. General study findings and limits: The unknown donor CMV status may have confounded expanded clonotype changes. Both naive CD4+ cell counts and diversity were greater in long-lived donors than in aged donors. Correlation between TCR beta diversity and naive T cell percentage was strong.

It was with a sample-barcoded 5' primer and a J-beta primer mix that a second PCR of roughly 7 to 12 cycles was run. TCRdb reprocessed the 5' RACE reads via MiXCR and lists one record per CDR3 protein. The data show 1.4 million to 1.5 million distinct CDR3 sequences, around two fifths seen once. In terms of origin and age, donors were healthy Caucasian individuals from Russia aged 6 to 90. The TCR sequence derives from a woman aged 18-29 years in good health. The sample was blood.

The CDR3 bases are TGTGCCAGCAGTTACCTACAGGGGGCCCCTTACGAGCAGTACTTC. This gives the protein CASSYLQGAPYEQYF. This chain uses TRBV27 with TRBJ2-7; 9 bases match TRBD1. The germline V gene encodes CDR1 MNHEY and CDR2 SMNVEV (reference sequence). CDR3 length: 15 residues. V trimming: 4 bases; J trimming: 4 bases; junction bases outside the gene matches: 8.